This TCR beta chain is drawn from a study of shared clonotypes between healthy human individuals. The CDR3 length is 14 residues. The germline V and J ends were trimmed by 3 bases and 3 bases, with 9 bases remaining between them. Germline V lookup: CDR1 SNHLY, CDR2 FYNNEI. Profiled with immunoSEQ multiplex PCR; TCRdb holds only in-frame clones, not every one. Of hundreds of thousands of clones in the sample, 95% to 96% were seen once. Positively selected for CCR7, the CD45RO-negative cells used as naive CD8 cells excluded terminally differentiated effector memory CD45RA+ cells. The sequence was collected from a woman in her 30s in good health. This chain joins TRBV2 and TRBJ2-1, with D perhaps TRBD1 (5 bases). Input material: naive CD8+ T cells sorted from blood. CDR3 in DNA: TGTGCCAGCAGTGACAGGGCATACTACAATGAGCAGTTCTTC. Translated: CASSDRAYYNEQFF.